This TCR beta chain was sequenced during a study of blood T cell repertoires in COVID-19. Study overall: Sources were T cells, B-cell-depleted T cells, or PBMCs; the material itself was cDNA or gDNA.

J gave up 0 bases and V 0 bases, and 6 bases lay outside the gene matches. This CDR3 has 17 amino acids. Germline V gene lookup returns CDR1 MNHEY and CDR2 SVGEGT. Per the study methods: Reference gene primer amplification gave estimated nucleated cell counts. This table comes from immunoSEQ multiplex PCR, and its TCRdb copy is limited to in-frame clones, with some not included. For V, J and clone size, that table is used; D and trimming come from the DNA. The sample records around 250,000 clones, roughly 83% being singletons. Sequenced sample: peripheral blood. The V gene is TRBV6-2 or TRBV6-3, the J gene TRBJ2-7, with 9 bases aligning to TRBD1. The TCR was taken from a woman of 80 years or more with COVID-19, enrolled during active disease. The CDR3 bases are TGTGCCAGCAGTTACTCGATTGGGACAGGGCTCTCCTACGAGCAGTACTTC. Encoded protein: CASSYSIGTGLSYEQYF.